This TCR beta chain originates from a study of identical twins. Study-level points and caveats: Abundant beta clonotypes from cord blood bore fewer insertions; memory repertoires lacked this pattern. These conclusions were based on statistical analysis (cross-sectional, not following the same donors). Within beta out-of-frame sequences, the excess sharing observed between twins was weaker.

Worth noting for this clonotype: Antigen unknown. A much larger clone differs from this one at a single base, so this may be a read error.

The CDR3 has 13 amino acids. Trimming took off 0 bases at V and 5 bases at J, with 8 bases between the two ends. CDR1 is SGDLS, CDR2 YYNGEE, per germline. Template switching, a step in the protocol, added a universal primer site, and cDNA carried unique molecular identifiers. One entry per CDR3 protein results from TCRdb running MiXCR on the 5' RACE reads. The table has around 670,000 distinct CDR3 sequences, approximately 6% seen once. The sequencing input was naive T cells sorted from blood. The rearrangement links TRBV9 to TRBJ1-1; the D gene is possibly TRBD1 (5 bases). This clonotype originated in a man younger than 35 in good health. The CDR3 sequence: CASSVGYRTEAFF. CDR3 sequence (DNA): TGTGCCAGCAGCGTAGGGTACAGGACTGAAGCTTTCTTT.